The 14 T cell receptor beta chains below were found in one sample sequenced in a study of OX40 agonist ivuxolimab in advanced cancers. The repertoire was sequenced with immunoSEQ multiplex PCR; TCRdb's copy has only in-frame clones and lacks some. Counted here are fewer than 95,000 clones, about nine tenths occurring once; the ten biggest clones make up 0.43%. This specimen was CD4+ or CD8+ T cells sorted from blood, taken in a trial of the OX40 agonist ivuxolimab. The receptors derive from an adult with an advanced solid tumor such as melanoma, head and neck, liver or kidney cancer.

J is TRBJ2-3 and V is TRBV5-1; D is possibly TRBD1 or TRBD2 (6 bases each). CDR1 is SGHRS, CDR2 YFSETQ, per germline. Trimming cost V 5 bases and J 0 bases, with 10 bases left between them. The CDR3 runs to 14 residues. The CDR3 loop reads CASRRDISTDTQYF. The CDR3 DNA reads TGCGCCAGCAGGCGGGACATAAGCACAGATACGCAGTATTTT.

This rearrangement joins TRBV4-2 to TRBJ1-2; perhaps TRBD1 as D (5 bases). CDR1 and CDR2 from the germline V gene are LGHNA and YNFKEQ. The CDR3 runs 11 residues. The germline V and J ends were trimmed by 3 bases and 8 bases, with 7 bases remaining between them. The chain's CDR3 is CASSQGEGYTF. For the CDR3, the DNA is TGTGCCAGCAGCCAGGGGGAAGGCTACACCTTC.

This clone was found once. This rearrangement joins TRBV11-3 to TRBJ2-5, with 15 bases identical to TRBD2. The junction had 9 bases not matched to a gene; V was cut back by 5 bases and J by 5 bases. This CDR3 spans 17 amino acids. CDR1 SGHNT and CDR2 YENEEA come from the germline V gene. CDR3 protein: CASSPRTSGRAGETQYF. The CDR3 coding sequence is TGTGCCAGCAGCCCCAGGACTAGCGGGAGGGCCGGGGAGACCCAGTACTTC.

The rearrangement links TRBV18 to TRBJ1-2; D is unclear. Trimming left V 3 bases short and J 0 bases short, with 17 bases between. This CDR3 spans 17 amino acids. Germline CDR1 and CDR2: KGHSH and LQKENI. The CDR3 spells CASSPVNRHLANYGYTF. The CDR3 DNA sequence: TGTGCCAGCTCACCGGTAAATCGACATTTAGCTAACTATGGCTACACCTTC. Based on the CDR3 plus reference TRBV18 and TRBJ1-2, the full variable domain is NAGVMQNPRHLVRRRGQEARLRCSPMKGHSHVYWYRQLPEEGLKFMVYLQKENIIDESGMPKERFSAEFPKEGPSILRIQQVVRGDSAAYFCASSPVNRHLANYGYTFGSGTRLTVV.

V and J are TRBV7-9 and TRBJ1-3; 8 nucleotides agree with TRBD1. V was clipped by 3 bases and J by 4 bases; unmatched bases: 2. This CDR3 spans 14 amino acids. CDR1 is SEHNR and CDR2 is FQNEAQ in the germline V gene (reference sequence). CDR3 protein: CASSFRDRGNTIYF. DNA of the CDR3: TGTGCCAGCAGCTTCAGGGACAGGGGAAACACCATATATTTT.

The CDR3 nucleotides are TGTGCCAGCTCACCACTTGGTGTGGAGCAGTACTTC. Protein sequence: CASSPLGVEQYF. The chain carries TRBV18 and TRBJ2-7; no reliable D call. Trimming pared 1 base from V and 7 bases from J, leaving 8 bases between. The germline gives CDR1 KGHSH, CDR2 LQKENI. The CDR3 runs to 12 residues.

This chain uses TRBV5-5 with TRBJ1-1, with 11 bases aligning to TRBD1. The CDR3 spans 16 residues. Germline CDR1 SGHKS, CDR2 YYEKEE (reference sequence). With V trimmed by 4 bases and J by 5 bases, 10 bases remained unmatched. CDR3 in amino acids: CASSRTGGGPGTEAFF. CDR3 sequence (DNA): TGTGCCAGCAGCCGGACAGGGGGCGGCCCGGGGACTGAAGCTTTCTTT. The variable domain in full, with the rest retrieved from reference TRBV5-5 and TRBJ1-1, is DAGVTQSPTHLIKTRGQQVTLRCSPISGHKSVSWYQQVLGQGPQFIFQYYEKEERGRGNFPDRFSARQFPNYSSELNVNALLLGDSALYLCASSRTGGGPGTEAFFGQGTRLTVV.

For the CDR3, the DNA is TGCGCCAGCAGCCCGTTCGGGGACTGGGGCTCTGGGGCCAACGTCCTGACTTTC. It translates to CASSPFGDWGSGANVLTF. The J gene is TRBJ2-6, the V gene TRBV5-1; TRBD2 is a possible D gene (6 bases). In germline, CDR1 is SGHRS, CDR2 YFSETQ. The CDR3 consists of 18 residues. V lost 4 bases and J lost 0, with 17 bases in between.

The chain combines TRBV29-1 with TRBJ2-1; 9 nucleotides line up with TRBD1. The CDR3 loop spans 14 amino acids. CDR1 SQVTM and CDR2 ANQGSEA come from the germline V gene. V trimming: 3 bases; J trimming: 9 bases; junction bases outside the gene matches: 9. The CDR3 bases are TGCAGCGTTGAGGGACAGGGAACGAGGGGTGAGCAGTTCTTC. Translating gives CSVEGQGTRGEQFF.

The gene calls are TRBV6-1 and TRBJ2-2; 8 bases are shared with TRBD2. Unmatched junction bases numbered 4, after V lost 7 bases and J lost 0 bases. Germline lookup yields CDR1 MNHNS and CDR2 SASEGT. The CDR3 contains 15 residues. The DNA of the CDR3 is TGTGCCAGCAAAATACTAGCGGCGAACACCGGGGAGCTGTTTTTT. This sequence encodes CASKILAANTGELFF.

V and J are TRBV5-1 and TRBJ2-5, with 9 positions matching TRBD2. Germline CDR1 and CDR2: SGHRS and YFSETQ. There are 17 residues in the CDR3. The ends lost 0 bases at V and 2 bases at J; junction bases unmatched: 8. CDR3 sequence (DNA): TGCGCCAGCAGCTTGGGGGTTTCTAGCGGGGTTCAAGAGACCCAGTACTTC. Translation: CASSLGVSSGVQETQYF.

This clone was counted a few times. V is TRBV7-8 and J is TRBJ1-2; TRBD1 matches at 10 bases. Looked up from germline, CDR1 is SGHVS and CDR2 is FQNEAQ. V was pared by 1 base and J by 6 bases, with 5 bases of the junction left unmatched. The CDR3 is made up of 15 amino acids. CDR3 bases: TGTGCCAGCAGCTTAGGGTGGGACAGGGGAAATGGCTACACCTTC. Translated, it gives CASSLGWDRGNGYTF.

The chain joins TRBV4-3 to TRBJ2-7; no definite D call. V was trimmed by 0 bases and J by 0 bases, leaving 9 bases between them. Germline CDR1 reads LGHNA; CDR2 reads YSLEER. The CDR3 extends over 15 amino acids. The CDR3 coding sequence is TGCGCCAGCAGCCAAGATCTGTGGGTCTCCTACGAGCAGTACTTC. Translation gives CASSQDLWVSYEQYF.

This clone was observed a few times. The V call is TRBV19, the J call TRBJ2-2; 8 positions agree with TRBD2. Germline lookup yields CDR1 LNHDA and CDR2 SQIVND (reference sequence). V was clipped by 1 base and J by 1 base; unmatched bases: 2. The CDR3 runs to 16 residues. This CDR3 reads CASSIVSGMNTGELFF. The CDR3 DNA reads as TGTGCCAGTAGTATAGTTAGCGGGATGAACACCGGGGAGCTGTTTTTT.